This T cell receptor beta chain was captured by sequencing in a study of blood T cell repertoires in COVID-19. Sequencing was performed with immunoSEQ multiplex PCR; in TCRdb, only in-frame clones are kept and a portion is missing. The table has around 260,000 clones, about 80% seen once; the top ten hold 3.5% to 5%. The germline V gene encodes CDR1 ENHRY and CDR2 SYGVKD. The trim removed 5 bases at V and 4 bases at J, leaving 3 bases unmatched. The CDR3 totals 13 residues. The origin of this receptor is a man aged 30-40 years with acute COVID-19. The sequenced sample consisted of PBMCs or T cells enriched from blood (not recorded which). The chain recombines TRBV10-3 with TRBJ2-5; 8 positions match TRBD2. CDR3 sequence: CAISSGGGETQYF. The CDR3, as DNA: TGTGCCATCAGTTCCGGGGGGGGAGAGACCCAGTACTTC.